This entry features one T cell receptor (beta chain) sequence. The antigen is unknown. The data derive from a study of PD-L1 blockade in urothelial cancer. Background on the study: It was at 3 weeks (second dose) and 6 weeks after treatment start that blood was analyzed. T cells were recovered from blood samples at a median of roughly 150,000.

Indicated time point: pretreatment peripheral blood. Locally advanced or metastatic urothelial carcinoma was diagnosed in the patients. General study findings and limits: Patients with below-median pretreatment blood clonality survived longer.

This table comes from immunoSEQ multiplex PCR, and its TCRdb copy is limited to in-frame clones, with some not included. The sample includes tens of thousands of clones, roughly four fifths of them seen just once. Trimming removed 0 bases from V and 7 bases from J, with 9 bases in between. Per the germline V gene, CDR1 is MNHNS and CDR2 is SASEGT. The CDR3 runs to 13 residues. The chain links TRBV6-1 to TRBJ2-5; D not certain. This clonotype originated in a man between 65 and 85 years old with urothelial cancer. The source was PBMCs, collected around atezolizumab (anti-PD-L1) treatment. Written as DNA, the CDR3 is TGTGCCAGCAGTGAAGCTCCGACGGGGACCCAGTACTTC. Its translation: CASSEAPTGTQYF.